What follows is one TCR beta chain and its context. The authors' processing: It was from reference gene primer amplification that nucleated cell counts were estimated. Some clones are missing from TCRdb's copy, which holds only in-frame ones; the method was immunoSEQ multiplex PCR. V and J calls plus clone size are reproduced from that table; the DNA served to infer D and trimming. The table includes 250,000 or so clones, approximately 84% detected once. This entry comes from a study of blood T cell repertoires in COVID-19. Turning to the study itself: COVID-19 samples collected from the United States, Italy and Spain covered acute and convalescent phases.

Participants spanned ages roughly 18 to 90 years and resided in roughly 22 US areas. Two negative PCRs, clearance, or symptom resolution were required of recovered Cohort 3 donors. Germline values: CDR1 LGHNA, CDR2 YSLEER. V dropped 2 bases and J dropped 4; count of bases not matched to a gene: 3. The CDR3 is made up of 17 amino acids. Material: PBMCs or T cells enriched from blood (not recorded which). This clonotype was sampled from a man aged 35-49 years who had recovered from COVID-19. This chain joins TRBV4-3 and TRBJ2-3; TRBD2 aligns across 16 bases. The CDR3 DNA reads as TGCGCCAGCAGCCAAAGCGGGACTAGCGGGGGGGCAGATACGCAGTATTTT. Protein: CASSQSGTSGGADTQYF.